This note documents a single T cell receptor beta chain sequence. The data derive from a study of OX40 agonist ivuxolimab in advanced cancers. Study-level background: An agonistic human IgG2 monoclonal antibody against OX40 (CD134) was given.

Here immunoSEQ multiplex PCR was the method, and the copy in TCRdb shows in-frame clones only, minus some. The sample comprises tens of thousands of clones, around 85% of which are singletons, and 2% to 2.5% rests with the top ten. Baseline, cycle 4 day 1, and cycle 7 day 1 were the blood sampling points. Material: CD4+ or CD8+ T cells sorted from blood, obtained in a trial of the OX40 agonist ivuxolimab. This clonotype was obtained from an adult with an advanced solid tumor such as melanoma, head and neck, liver or kidney cancer.

The CDR3 is CASSPGGGTVGNTIYF. For the CDR3, the DNA is TGTGCCAGCTCACCAGGAGGCGGGACAGTAGGAAACACCATATATTTT. This chain uses TRBV18 with TRBJ1-3, with TRBD1 matching over 7 bases. V shed 2 bases, J shed 4 bases, and the junction held 8 bases outside the gene matches. Germline V gene sequence: CDR1 KGHSH, CDR2 LQKENI. CDR3 length: 16 residues.